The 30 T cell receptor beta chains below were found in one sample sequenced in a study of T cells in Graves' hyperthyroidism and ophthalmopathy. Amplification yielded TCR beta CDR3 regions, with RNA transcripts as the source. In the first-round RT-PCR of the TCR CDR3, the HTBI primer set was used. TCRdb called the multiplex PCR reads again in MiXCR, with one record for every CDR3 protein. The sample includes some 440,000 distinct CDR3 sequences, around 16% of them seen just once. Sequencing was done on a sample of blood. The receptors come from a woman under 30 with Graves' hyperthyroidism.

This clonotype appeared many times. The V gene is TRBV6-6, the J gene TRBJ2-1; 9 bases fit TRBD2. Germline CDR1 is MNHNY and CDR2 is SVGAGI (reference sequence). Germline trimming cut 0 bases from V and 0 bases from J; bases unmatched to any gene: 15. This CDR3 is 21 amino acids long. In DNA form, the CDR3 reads TGTGCCAGCAGTTACTCGAAGGGGTTTGCGGGAGGGCCTAGCTCCTACAATGAGCAGTTCTTC. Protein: CASSYSKGFAGGPSSYNEQFF.

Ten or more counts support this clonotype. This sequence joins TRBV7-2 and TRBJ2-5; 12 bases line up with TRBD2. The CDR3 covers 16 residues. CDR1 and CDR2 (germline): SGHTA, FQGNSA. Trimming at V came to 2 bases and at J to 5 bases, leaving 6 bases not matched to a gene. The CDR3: CASSLTLAGGRETQYF. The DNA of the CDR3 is TGTGCCAGCAGCTTAACCCTAGCGGGGGGGCGGGAGACCCAGTACTTC.

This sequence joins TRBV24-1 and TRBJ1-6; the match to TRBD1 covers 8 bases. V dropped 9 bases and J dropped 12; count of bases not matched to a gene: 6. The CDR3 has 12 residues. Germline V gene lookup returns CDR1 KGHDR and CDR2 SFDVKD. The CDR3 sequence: CATPGQALPLHF. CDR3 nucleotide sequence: TGTGCCACCCCGGGACAGGCGTTACCCCTCCACTTT.

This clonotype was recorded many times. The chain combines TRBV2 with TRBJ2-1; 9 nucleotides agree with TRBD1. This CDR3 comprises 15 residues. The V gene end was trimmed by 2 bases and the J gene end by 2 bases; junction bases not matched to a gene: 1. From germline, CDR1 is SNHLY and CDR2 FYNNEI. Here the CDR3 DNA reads TGTGCCAGCAGTGAACGGACAGGGGCCTACAATGAGCAGTTCTTC. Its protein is CASSERTGAYNEQFF.

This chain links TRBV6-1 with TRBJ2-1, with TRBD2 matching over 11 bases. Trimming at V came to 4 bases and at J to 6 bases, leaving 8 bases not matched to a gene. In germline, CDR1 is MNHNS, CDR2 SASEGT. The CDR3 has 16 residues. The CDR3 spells CASSVGLAVVGNEQFF. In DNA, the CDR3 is TGTGCCAGCAGTGTGGGACTAGCGGTAGTGGGCAATGAGCAGTTCTTC.

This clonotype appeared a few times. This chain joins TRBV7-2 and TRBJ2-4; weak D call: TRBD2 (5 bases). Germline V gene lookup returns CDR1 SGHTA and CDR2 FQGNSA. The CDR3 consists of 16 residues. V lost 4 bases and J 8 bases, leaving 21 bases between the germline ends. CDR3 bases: TGTGCCAGCAGCTACCCCGAGCGGCCCCGTGGGGACATTCAGTACTTC. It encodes CASSYPERPRGDIQYF.

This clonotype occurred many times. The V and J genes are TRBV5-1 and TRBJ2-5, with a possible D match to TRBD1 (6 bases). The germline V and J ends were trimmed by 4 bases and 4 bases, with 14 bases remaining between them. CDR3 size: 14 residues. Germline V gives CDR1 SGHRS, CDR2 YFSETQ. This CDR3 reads CASSREGGRETQYF. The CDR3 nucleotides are TGCGCCAGCAGCAGAGAAGGGGGAAGAGAGACCCAGTACTTC. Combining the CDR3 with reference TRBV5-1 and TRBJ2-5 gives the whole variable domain KAGVTQTPRYLIKTRGQQVTLSCSPISGHRSVSWYQQTPGQGLQFLFEYFSETQRNKGNFPGRFSGRQFSNSRSEMNVSTLELGDSALYLCASSREGGRETQYFGPGTRLLVL.

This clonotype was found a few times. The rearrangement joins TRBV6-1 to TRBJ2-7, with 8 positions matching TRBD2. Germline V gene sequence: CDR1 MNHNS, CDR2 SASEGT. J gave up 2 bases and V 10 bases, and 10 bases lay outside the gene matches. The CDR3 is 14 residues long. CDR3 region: CATQVASGPYEQYF. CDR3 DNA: TGTGCCACCCAGGTGGCTAGCGGGCCCTACGAGCAGTACTTC.

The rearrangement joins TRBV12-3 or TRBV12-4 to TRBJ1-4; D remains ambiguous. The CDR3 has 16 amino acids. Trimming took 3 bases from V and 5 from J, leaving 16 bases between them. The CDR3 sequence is CASSFMLIDRNEKLFF. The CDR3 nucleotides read TGTGCCAGCAGTTTTATGTTGATAGATCGAAATGAAAAACTGTTTTTT.

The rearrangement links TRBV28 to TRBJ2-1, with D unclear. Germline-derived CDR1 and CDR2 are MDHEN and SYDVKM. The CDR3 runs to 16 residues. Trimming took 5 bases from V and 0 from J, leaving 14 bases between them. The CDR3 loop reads CASSPGSLSSYNEQFF. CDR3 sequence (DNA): TGTGCCAGCAGTCCCGGTAGCCTCAGCTCCTACAATGAGCAGTTCTTC.

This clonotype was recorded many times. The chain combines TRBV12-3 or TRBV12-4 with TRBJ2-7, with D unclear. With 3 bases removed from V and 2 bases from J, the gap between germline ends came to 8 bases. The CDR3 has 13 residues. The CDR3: CASSLWQAYEQYF. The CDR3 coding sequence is TGTGCCAGCAGTTTGTGGCAGGCCTACGAGCAGTACTTC.

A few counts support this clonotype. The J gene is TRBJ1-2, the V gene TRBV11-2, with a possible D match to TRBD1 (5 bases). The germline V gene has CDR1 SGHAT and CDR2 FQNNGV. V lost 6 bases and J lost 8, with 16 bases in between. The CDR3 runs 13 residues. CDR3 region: CASRPGTSGGYTF. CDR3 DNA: TGTGCCAGCAGGCCAGGGACCTCGGGGGGCTACACCTTC.

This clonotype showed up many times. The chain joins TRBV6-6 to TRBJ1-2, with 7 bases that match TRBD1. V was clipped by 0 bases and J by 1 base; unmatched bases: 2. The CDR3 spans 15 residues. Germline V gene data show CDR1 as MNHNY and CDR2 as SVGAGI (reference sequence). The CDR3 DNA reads TGTGCCAGCAGTTACTCAGGGGGCGTTAACTATGGCTACACCTTC. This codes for CASSYSGGVNYGYTF.

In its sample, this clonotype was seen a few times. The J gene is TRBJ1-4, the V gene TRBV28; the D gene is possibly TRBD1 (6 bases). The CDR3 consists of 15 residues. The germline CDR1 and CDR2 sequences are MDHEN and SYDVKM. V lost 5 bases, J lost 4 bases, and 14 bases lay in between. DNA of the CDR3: TGTGCCAGCAGTACACCAAGGGGGTTTAATGAAAAACTGTTTTTT. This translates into CASSTPRGFNEKLFF.

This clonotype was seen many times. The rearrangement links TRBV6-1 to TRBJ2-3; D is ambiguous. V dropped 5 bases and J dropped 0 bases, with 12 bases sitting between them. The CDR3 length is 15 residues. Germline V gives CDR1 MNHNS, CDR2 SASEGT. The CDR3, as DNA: TGTGCCAGCAGTCCCGGTACTGCCAGCACAGATACGCAGTATTTT. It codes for CASSPGTASTDTQYF.

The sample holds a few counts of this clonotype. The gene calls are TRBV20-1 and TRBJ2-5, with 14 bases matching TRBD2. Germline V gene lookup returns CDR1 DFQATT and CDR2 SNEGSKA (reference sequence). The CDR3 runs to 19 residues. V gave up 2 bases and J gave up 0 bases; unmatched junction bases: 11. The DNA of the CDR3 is TGCAGTGCTAGACCCAGCGGGACTAGCGGGGGACTGTACCAAGAGACCCAGTACTTC. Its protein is CSARPSGTSGGLYQETQYF.

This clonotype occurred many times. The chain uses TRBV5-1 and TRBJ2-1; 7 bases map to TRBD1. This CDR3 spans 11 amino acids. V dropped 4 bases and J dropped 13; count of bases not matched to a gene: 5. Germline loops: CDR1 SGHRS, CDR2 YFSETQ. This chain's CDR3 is CASSRDREQFF. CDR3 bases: TGCGCCAGCAGCCGTGACAGGGAACAGTTCTTC.

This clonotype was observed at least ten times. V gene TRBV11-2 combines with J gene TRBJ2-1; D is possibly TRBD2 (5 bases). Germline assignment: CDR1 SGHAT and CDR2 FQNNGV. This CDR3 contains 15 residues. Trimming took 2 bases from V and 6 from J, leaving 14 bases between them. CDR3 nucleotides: TGTGCCAGCAGCTTATCGAACACCGGAGGCAATGAGCAGTTCTTC. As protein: CASSLSNTGGNEQFF.

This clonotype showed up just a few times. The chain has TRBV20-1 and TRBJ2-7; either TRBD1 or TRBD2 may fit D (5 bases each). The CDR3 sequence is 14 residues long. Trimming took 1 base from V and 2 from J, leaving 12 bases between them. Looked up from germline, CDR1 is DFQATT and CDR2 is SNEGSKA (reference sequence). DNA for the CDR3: TGCAGTGCTAGAGCCGGGACGCGGGCCTACGAGCAGTACTTC. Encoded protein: CSARAGTRAYEQYF.

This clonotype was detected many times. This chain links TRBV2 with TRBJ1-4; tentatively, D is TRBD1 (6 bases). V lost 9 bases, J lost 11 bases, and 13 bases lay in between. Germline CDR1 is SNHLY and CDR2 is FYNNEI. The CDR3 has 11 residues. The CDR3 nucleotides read TGTGCCAGAAGAACAGGGATTAAACTGTTTTTT. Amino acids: CARRTGIKLFF.

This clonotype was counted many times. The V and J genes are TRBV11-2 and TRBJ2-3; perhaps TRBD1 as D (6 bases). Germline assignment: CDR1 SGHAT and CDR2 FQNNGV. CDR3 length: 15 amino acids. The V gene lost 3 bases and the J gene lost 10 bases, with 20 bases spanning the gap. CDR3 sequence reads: CASSFRQVETSAQYF. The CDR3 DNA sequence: TGTGCCAGCAGCTTCAGACAGGTAGAGACGAGCGCGCAGTATTTT.

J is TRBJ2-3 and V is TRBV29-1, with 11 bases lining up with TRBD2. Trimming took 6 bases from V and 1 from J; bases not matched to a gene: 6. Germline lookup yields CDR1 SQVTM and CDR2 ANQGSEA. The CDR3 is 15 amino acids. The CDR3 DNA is TGCAGCGTAACAAAGGGACTAGCGGGCACAGATACGCAGTATTTT. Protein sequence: CSVTKGLAGTDTQYF.

CDR3 loop: CASSLRQGPYNEQFF. The DNA of the CDR3 is TGTGCCAGCAGTTTAAGGCAGGGTCCCTACAATGAGCAGTTCTTC. The V call is TRBV28, the J call TRBJ2-1, with D possibly TRBD1 on 5 matching bases. The CDR3 is made up of 15 amino acids. The germline V and J ends were trimmed by 2 bases and 2 bases, with 10 bases remaining between them. Looked up from germline, CDR1 is MDHEN and CDR2 is SYDVKM.

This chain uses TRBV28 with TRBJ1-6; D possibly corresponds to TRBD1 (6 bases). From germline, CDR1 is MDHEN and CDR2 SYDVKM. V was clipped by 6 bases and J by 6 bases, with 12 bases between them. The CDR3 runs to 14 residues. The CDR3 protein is CASSRTVSNSPLHF. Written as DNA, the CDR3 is TGTGCCAGCAGCCGGACAGTCTCTAATTCACCCCTCCACTTT.

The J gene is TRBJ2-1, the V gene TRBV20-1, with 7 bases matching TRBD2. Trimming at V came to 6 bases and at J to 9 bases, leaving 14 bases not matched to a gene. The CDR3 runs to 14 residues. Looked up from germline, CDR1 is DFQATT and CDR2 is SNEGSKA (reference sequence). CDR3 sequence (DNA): TGCAGTGCCATAGGACTGGCGGGAGACCGTGAGCAGTTCTTC. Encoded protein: CSAIGLAGDREQFF.

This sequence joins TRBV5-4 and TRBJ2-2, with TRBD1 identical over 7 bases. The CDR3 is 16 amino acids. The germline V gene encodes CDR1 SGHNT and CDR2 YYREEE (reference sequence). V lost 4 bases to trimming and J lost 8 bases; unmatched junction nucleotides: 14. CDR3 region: CASSIDRARSGGELFF. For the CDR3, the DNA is TGTGCCAGCAGCATAGACAGGGCCCGTTCGGGGGGGGAGCTGTTTTTT. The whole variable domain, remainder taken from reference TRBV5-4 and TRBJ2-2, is ETGVTQSPTHLIKTRGQQVTLRCSSQSGHNTVSWYQQALGQGPQFIFQYYREEENGRGNFPPRFSGLQFPNYSSELNVNALELDDSALYLCASSIDRARSGGELFFGEGSRLTVL.

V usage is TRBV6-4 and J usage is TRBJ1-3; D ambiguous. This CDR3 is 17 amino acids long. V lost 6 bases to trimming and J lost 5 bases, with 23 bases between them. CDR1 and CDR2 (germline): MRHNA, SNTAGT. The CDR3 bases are TGTGCCAGCAGCCTCTCGGAGCCGAGCCAACATAGAAACACCATATATTTT. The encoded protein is CASSLSEPSQHRNTIYF.

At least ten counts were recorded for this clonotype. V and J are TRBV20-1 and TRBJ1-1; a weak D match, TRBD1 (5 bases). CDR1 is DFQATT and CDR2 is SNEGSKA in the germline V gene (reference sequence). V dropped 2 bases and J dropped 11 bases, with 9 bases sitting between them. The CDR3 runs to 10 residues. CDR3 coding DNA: TGCAGTGCTAGATCAGGGAAGGCTTTCTTT. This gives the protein CSARSGKAFF.

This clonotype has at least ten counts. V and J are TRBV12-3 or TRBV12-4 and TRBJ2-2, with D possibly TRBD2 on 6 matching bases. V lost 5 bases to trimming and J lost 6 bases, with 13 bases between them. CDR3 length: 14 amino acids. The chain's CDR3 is CASSRLDGAGELFF. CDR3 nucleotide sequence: TGTGCCAGCAGTAGACTAGATGGGGCCGGGGAGCTGTTTTTT.

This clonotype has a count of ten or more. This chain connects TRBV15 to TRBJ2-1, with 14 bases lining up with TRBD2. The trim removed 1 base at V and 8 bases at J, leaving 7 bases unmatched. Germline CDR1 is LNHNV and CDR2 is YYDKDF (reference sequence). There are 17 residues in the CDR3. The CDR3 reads CATSRGLAGGPSDEQFF. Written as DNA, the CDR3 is TGTGCCACCAGCAGAGGACTAGCGGGGGGGCCTAGCGATGAGCAGTTCTTC.